The count of the clone carrying this T cell receptor (beta chain) is one. Some clones are missing from TCRdb's copy, which holds only in-frame ones; the method was immunoSEQ multiplex PCR. The sample has about 12,000 clones; roughly three quarters are singletons. This entry belongs to a study of chemoradiotherapy in HPV16-positive cancers. This CDR3 is built from 13 residues. The germline V gene has CDR1 SGHNT and CDR2 YYREEE (reference sequence). Trimming removed 0 bases from V and 0 bases from J, with 3 bases in between. The V call is TRBV5-4, the J call TRBJ1-1; D call uncertain. Sample collection was performed from a patient who underwent chemoradiotherapy. The sequence was collected from a human donor with HPV-associated anogenital cancer. The CDR3 reads CASSLEMNTEAFF. The CDR3 coding sequence is TGTGCCAGCAGCTTGGAAATGAACACTGAAGCTTTCTTT.